Listed here are 29 T cell receptor beta chains from one sample, sequenced in a study of type 1 regulatory T cells. TCRdb passed the reads through MiXCR, listing each CDR3 protein once. The sample lists some 15,000 distinct CDR3 sequences, roughly 13% seen once, with 15% to 17% in the top ten. These receptors' antigens are unknown. Sequenced material: cultured T cells, either the whole culture or a sorted T cell fraction (not recorded which). The receptors here all came from a human donor in good health.

This clonotype was found many times. The J gene is TRBJ2-3, the V gene TRBV12-2; TRBD1 was called by the table and not checked on the DNA. TRBV12-2 is deemed a pseudogene. The CDR3 is 17 residues long. CDR3 sequence (DNA): TGTACAAGTCGCTGGTGTCCCCCGGGACAGGGCCGAGGTACGCAGTATTTT. Protein sequence: CTSRWCPPGQGRGTQYF.

The rearrangement links TRBV12-3 or TRBV12-4 to TRBJ1-1; D is unclear. This CDR3 region has 13 residues. Trimming removed 2 bases at V and 1 base at J, with 5 bases between. As DNA, the CDR3 is TGTGCCAGCAGTTTAATGCGGAACACTGAAGCTTTCTTT. It specifies CASSLMRNTEAFF.

V is TRBV5-6 and J is TRBJ2-5; 11 bases line up with TRBD1. With V trimmed by 0 bases and J by 4 bases, 2 bases remained unmatched. Germline CDR1 is SGHDT and CDR2 is YYEEEE. The CDR3 sequence is 15 residues long. The CDR3 sequence: CASSLDGTGGETQYF. CDR3 coding DNA: TGTGCCAGCAGCTTGGATGGGACAGGGGGAGAGACCCAGTACTTC.

As for this clonotype: A much larger clone lies one base from this, so it may be a read error. CDR3 coding DNA: TGTGCCACCCGGGGAACGGGAGGAACTGAGCAGTTCTTC. Its translation is CATRGTGGTEQFF. The chain combines TRBV28 with TRBJ2-1, with TRBD2 matching over 7 bases. Per the germline V gene, CDR1 is MDHEN and CDR2 is SYDVKM. V was clipped by 10 bases and J by 9 bases; unmatched bases: 12. The length of the CDR3 is 13 residues.

This rearrangement joins TRBV5-8 to TRBJ2-7, with D possibly TRBD2 on 6 matching bases. The CDR3 is 15 amino acids. Germline V gene lookup returns CDR1 SGHTS and CDR2 YDEGEE. V was trimmed by 4 bases and J by 3 bases, leaving 17 bases between them. CDR3 DNA: TGTGCCAGCAGCAGGCCACGGGGACTGAGCTACGAGCAGTACTTC. Translated: CASSRPRGLSYEQYF.

By its share, this clonotype is medium-sized. The DNA for the CDR3 is TGTGCCAGCACGGGGAGGGGGCTTTCAGCCGTGAACACTGAAGCTTTCTTT. It is translated as CASTGRGLSAVNTEAFF. J is TRBJ1-1 and V is TRBV6-5, with 7 positions matching TRBD1. The V gene end was trimmed by 7 bases and the J gene end by 0 bases; junction bases not matched to a gene: 14. The germline V gene has CDR1 MNHEY and CDR2 SVGAGI. This CDR3 is built from 17 residues.

This clonotype appeared a few times. This chain links TRBV15 with TRBJ2-1; a weak D match, TRBD1 (6 bases). The germline gives CDR1 LNHNV, CDR2 YYDKDF (reference sequence). The CDR3 covers 16 residues. The V gene lost 1 base and the J gene lost 0 bases, with 10 bases spanning the gap. The CDR3 DNA is TGTGCCACCAGCAGAGTCCCAGGGGCCTCCTACAATGAGCAGTTCTTC. Encoded protein: CATSRVPGASYNEQFF.

The table lists this clonotype with a few counts. The chain is built from TRBV9 and TRBJ2-3; 7 bases fit TRBD1. Trimming cost V 0 bases and J 4 bases; bases outside gene matches: 17. Germline-derived CDR1 and CDR2 are SGDLS and YYNGEE. This CDR3 is built from 19 residues. CDR3 sequence: CASSVGGTVRKIHADTQYF. As DNA, the CDR3 is TGTGCCAGCAGCGTAGGTGGGACAGTTCGAAAAATTCACGCAGATACGCAGTATTTT.

This CDR3 reads CASSYDRPSGQYF. The CDR3 DNA reads as TGTGCCAGCAGTTATGACAGGCCATCGGGGCAGTACTTC. This rearrangement joins TRBV6-5 to TRBJ2-7; tentatively, D is TRBD1 (6 bases). The CDR3 is made up of 13 amino acids. Trimming pared 3 bases from V and 9 bases from J, leaving 15 bases between. Looked up from germline, CDR1 is MNHEY and CDR2 is SVGAGI.

This clonotype is categorized as medium-sized. This chain's CDR3 is CASSYLAGESEQFF. The CDR3 bases are TGTGCCAGCAGTTATTTAGCGGGAGAATCGGAGCAGTTCTTC. The chain employs TRBV3-1 and TRBJ2-1, with TRBD2 matching over 9 bases. The junction had 10 bases not matched to a gene; V was cut back by 6 bases and J by 10 bases. The CDR3 covers 14 residues. CDR1 is LGHDT and CDR2 is YNNKEL in the germline V gene (reference sequence).

This clonotype occurred many times. This chain joins TRBV9 and TRBJ2-1, with 9 bases that match TRBD2. Looked up from germline, CDR1 is SGDLS and CDR2 is YYNGEE. This CDR3 has 16 residues. The V and J ends lost 0 bases and 7 bases, in that order; junction bases with no gene match: 8. DNA of the CDR3: TGTGCCAGCAGCGTAGGAGTAGCGGGAGCTGATAATGAGCAGTTCTTC. The encoded protein is CASSVGVAGADNEQFF.

This rearrangement joins TRBV6-2 or TRBV6-3 to TRBJ1-1; 7 bases agree with TRBD1. The CDR3 consists of 14 residues. Looked up from germline, CDR1 is MNHEY and CDR2 is SVGEGT. The V and J ends lost 4 bases and 5 bases, in that order; junction bases with no gene match: 7. The CDR3 region has the DNA TGTGCCAGCAGTTCCCTTGACAGGGAGACTGAAGCTTTCTTT. Translation gives CASSSLDRETEAFF.

The table lists this clonotype with many counts. The chain has TRBV12-3 or TRBV12-4 and TRBJ1-3; possibly TRBD1 for D (5 bases). The V and J ends lost 4 bases and 3 bases respectively, with 13 bases between them. The CDR3 has 15 amino acids. The CDR3 nucleotides read TGTGCCAGCAGTTGGGTGCAGAGGGGTGGAAACACCATATATTTT. Translated: CASSWVQRGGNTIYF.

This clonotype was found many times. This rearrangement joins TRBV7-9 to TRBJ1-2, with D uncertain. The ends were cut back, 4 bases at V and 2 bases at J, with 17 bases in the middle. Germline V lookup: CDR1 SEHNR, CDR2 FQNEAQ (reference sequence). There are 16 residues in the CDR3. The CDR3, as DNA: TGTGCCAGCAGCTCAACTACAGAGAGGGTGAACTATGGCTACACCTTC. Amino acids: CASSSTTERVNYGYTF.

This clonotype was seen at least ten times. The chain couples TRBV9 to TRBJ2-7; the match to TRBD2 covers 7 bases. The J segment lost 2 bases and the V segment lost 3 bases, leaving 5 bases of the junction unmatched. Germline V lookup: CDR1 SGDLS, CDR2 YYNGEE. The CDR3 extends over 14 amino acids. CDR3: CASSASGTTYEQYF. The CDR3 DNA follows: TGTGCCAGCAGCGCCTCCGGGACTACCTACGAGCAGTACTTC.

The sample holds one count of this clonotype. The chain has TRBV19 and TRBJ2-7; tentative D call: TRBD2 (7 bases). This CDR3 contains 14 residues. From germline, CDR1 is LNHDA and CDR2 SQIVND (reference sequence). V dropped 4 bases and J dropped 3 bases, with 13 bases sitting between them. DNA of the CDR3: TGTGCCAGTAGTAGGGGGCTAGCGGACTACGAGCAGTACTTC. This translates into CASSRGLADYEQYF.

This clonotype was seen ten or more times. This rearrangement joins TRBV24-1 to TRBJ2-3; weak D call: TRBD2 (6 bases). Deletions cut 4 bases from V and 5 bases from J, with 15 bases between. CDR1 KGHDR and CDR2 SFDVKD come from the germline V gene. The CDR3 is made up of 15 amino acids. CDR3 residues: CATSDYLGSGDTQYF. CDR3 bases: TGTGCCACCAGTGACTACCTCGGGAGCGGAGATACGCAGTATTTT.

There are many counts of this clonotype. This chain joins TRBV5-1 and TRBJ2-6; D tentatively fits TRBD1 or TRBD2 (5 bases each). Trimming removed 2 bases from V and 4 bases from J, with 13 bases in between. This CDR3 region has 16 residues. CDR1 and CDR2 (germline): SGHRS, YFSETQ. The CDR3 DNA reads as TGCGCCAGCAGCTTCGATGGGACGTTGGGGGCCAACGTCCTGACTTTC. Amino acid sequence: CASSFDGTLGANVLTF.

Concerning this clonotype itself: This could be a read error, since a much larger clone is one nucleotide away. The rearrangement uses TRBV28 and TRBJ2-7; 7 bases match TRBD1. Trimming at V came to 6 bases and at J to 3 bases, leaving 11 bases not matched to a gene. CDR1 and CDR2 (germline): MDHEN, SYDVKM. CDR3 length: 15 amino acids. In DNA form, the CDR3 reads TGTGCCAGCAGCACCTCGACAGGGTTTCACTACGAGCAGTACTTC. It yields the protein CASSTSTGFHYEQYF.

The gene calls are TRBV9 and TRBJ2-5; the D is unclear. Germline CDR1 reads SGDLS; CDR2 reads YYNGEE. Deletions cut 0 bases from V and 2 bases from J, with 14 bases between. There are 16 residues in the CDR3. CDR3: CASSVGLQDAQETQYF. CDR3 nucleotide sequence: TGTGCCAGCAGCGTAGGGCTTCAGGATGCTCAAGAGACCCAGTACTTC. The variable domain in full, with the rest retrieved from reference TRBV9 and TRBJ2-5, is DSGVTQTPKHLITATGQRVTLRCSPRSGDLSVYWYQQSLDQGLQFLIQYYNGEERAKGNILERFSAQQFPDLHSELNLSSLELGDSALYFCASSVGLQDAQETQYFGPGTRLLVL.

This clonotype appeared many times. A junction end diverges from the germline sequence, so it may reflect a read error. The chain recombines TRBV27 with TRBJ2-7, with TRBD2 matching 11 bases. The germline V gene encodes CDR1 MNHEY and CDR2 SMNVEV (reference sequence). The length of the CDR3 is 14 residues. This CDR3 is CACRRGTSGDEQYF. The CDR3 bases are TGTGCCTGCAGACGGGGGACTAGCGGCGACGAGCAGTACTTC.

This clonotype is labeled as medium-sized. The chain uses TRBV5-1 and TRBJ2-6; maybe TRBD2 (5 bases). Trimming stripped 3 bases from V and 1 base from J, with 5 bases between. The CDR3 extends over 14 amino acids. CDR1 is SGHRS, CDR2 YFSETQ, per germline. As DNA, the CDR3 is TGCGCCAGCAGCTCGGGGTCTGGGGCCAACGTCCTGACTTTC. Encoded protein: CASSSGSGANVLTF.

This clonotype was observed at least ten times. This chain joins TRBV20-1 and TRBJ2-5, with D maybe TRBD2 (6 bases). With 6 bases removed from V and 4 bases from J, the gap between germline ends came to 18 bases. This CDR3 is built from 14 residues. The germline V gene has CDR1 DFQATT and CDR2 SNEGSKA (reference sequence). In nucleotides, the CDR3 is TGCAGTGCCGCAGCATTGACCGGGGGAGAGACCCAGTACTTC. Translating gives CSAAALTGGETQYF.

A word on this clonotype: A read error may explain this, as a much larger clone is one base away. V and J are TRBV7-2 and TRBJ1-1; TRBD1 might be the D (6 bases). Germline CDR1 SGHTA, CDR2 FQGNSA. This CDR3 comprises 14 residues. Trimming took 7 bases from V and 6 from J, leaving 18 bases between them. CDR3 in amino acids: CASNTQSGEPEAFF. In DNA, the CDR3 is TGTGCCAGCAACACCCAGTCAGGGGAACCTGAAGCTTTCTTT.

This clonotype was detected a few times. The V gene is TRBV18, the J gene TRBJ2-1; D unresolved. Trimming removed 3 bases at V and 6 bases at J, with 18 bases between. There are 16 residues in the CDR3. CDR1 and CDR2 from the germline V gene are KGHSH and LQKENI. CDR3 in amino acids: CASSPGVGPLGNEQFF. In DNA, the CDR3 is TGTGCCAGCTCACCCGGTGTAGGGCCGTTAGGCAATGAGCAGTTCTTC.

This clonotype has at least ten counts. V gene TRBV5-1 combines with J gene TRBJ2-1; 7 nucleotides align to TRBD2. Looked up from germline, CDR1 is SGHRS and CDR2 is YFSETQ. With V trimmed by 3 bases and J by 9 bases, 6 bases remained unmatched. The CDR3 totals 13 residues. The CDR3 protein is CASSSLTSPEQFF. The DNA for the CDR3 is TGCGCCAGCAGCTCCTTGACTAGCCCTGAGCAGTTCTTC.

This clonotype has a count of ten or more. This chain links TRBV19 with TRBJ2-7; 8 bases match TRBD2. Germline trimming cut 5 bases from V and 3 bases from J; bases unmatched to any gene: 9. Germline CDR1 is LNHDA and CDR2 is SQIVND (reference sequence). CDR3 length equals 15 residues. CDR3 in DNA: TGTGCCAGTAGTTACCGGGAGGGCGGCAGCTACGAGCAGTACTTC. It encodes CASSYREGGSYEQYF.

The chain couples TRBV7-2 to TRBJ1-2; TRBD1 might be the D (5 bases). The length of the CDR3 is 14 residues. The germline gives CDR1 SGHTA, CDR2 FQGNSA. The V end was cut by 1 base, the J end by 4 bases, with 10 bases between. The DNA for the CDR3 is TGTGCCAGCAGCTTAGTCGGCGGGGGCTATGGCTACACCTTC. Protein sequence: CASSLVGGGYGYTF.

This clonotype was counted a few times. An end of the junction does not agree with germline; a read error may underlie this. The rearrangement links TRBV29-1 to TRBJ1-4, with no clear D. Germline assignment: CDR1 SQVTM and CDR2 ANQGSEA. The CDR3 spans 14 residues. Here the CDR3 reads CGVALSYRTEKLFF. The CDR3 nucleotides are TGCGGCGTTGCCCTCTCCTACCGTACGGAAAAACTGTTTTTT.